The T cell receptor beta chain described here comes from a study of cytomegalovirus exposure and HLA in healthy donors. This CDR3 region has 15 residues. The trim removed 2 bases at V and 10 bases at J, leaving 10 bases unmatched. Germline V CDR1 and CDR2: SEHNR, FQNEAQ (reference sequence). This clone has only one observation. PCR primers comprised 60 Vbeta and 13 Jbeta primers. In the original processing: A later analysis counted 80 million or so unique TCR beta chains, around 12 million shared. Sequencing was performed with immunoSEQ multiplex PCR; in TCRdb, only in-frame clones are kept and a portion is missing. That table is the source of V, J and clone size, and D and trimming were worked out from the DNA. The sample includes over 120,000 clones, about 74% of them seen just once.

J is TRBJ2-1 and V is TRBV7-9, with TRBD2 identical over 8 bases. This TCR was sampled from a man younger than 35 in good health and CMV-seropositive. Specimen: PBMCs. CDR3 loop: CASSLSGRAGEEQFF. CDR3 sequence (DNA): TGTGCCAGCAGCTTATCCGGGAGGGCCGGTGAGGAGCAGTTCTTC.